These T cell receptor beta chains were read from a single sample in a study of blood T cell repertoires in COVID-19. Method: immunoSEQ multiplex PCR; TCRdb's copy keeps in-frame clones and lacks some. The sample shows fewer than 350,000 clones, approximately 92% of them seen only once. The sequenced sample was peripheral blood. These receptors were collected from a woman in her 30s with COVID-19, enrolled during active disease. Both conserved end residues are part of each CDR3. D genes are given only for firm matches. Size values are once, few and many counts, or a class for expanded clones, and some rows have none.

V gene: TRBV5-4
D gene: TRBD2
J gene: TRBJ2-5
clone size: NA
CDR3 DNA: TGTGCCAGCAGCTTGGGAAGCGGGAGGGCCTTAGGGACCCAGTACTTC
CDR3 protein: CASSLGSGRALGTQYF

V gene: TRBV4-2
D gene: NA
J gene: TRBJ2-1
clone size: NA
CDR3 DNA: TGTGCCAGCAGCTTATCGGACTCCGGAGCCTACAATGAGCAGTTCTTC
CDR3 protein: CASSLSDSGAYNEQFF

V gene: TRBV9
D gene: NA
J gene: TRBJ2-2
clone size: once
CDR3 DNA: TGTGCCAGCTCTAAAGACTCCTTGAACACCGGGGAGCTGTTTTTT
CDR3 protein: CASSKDSLNTGELFF

V gene: TRBV4-3
D gene: TRBD2
J gene: TRBJ2-1
clone size: NA
CDR3 DNA: TGCGCCAGCAGCCAAGATGGCGGGAGATTAAACAATGAGCAGTTCTTC
CDR3 protein: CASSQDGGRLNNEQFF

V gene: TRBV6-5
D gene: NA
J gene: TRBJ2-7
clone size: NA
CDR3 DNA: TGTGCCAGCAGTTATGTCGCTAGGAGCTACGAGCAGTACTTC
CDR3 protein: CASSYVARSYEQYF

V gene: TRBV18
D gene: NA
J gene: TRBJ1-6
clone size: NA
CDR3 DNA: TGTGCCAGCTCACCGGGGGGAGGAGAATCACCCCTCCACTTT
CDR3 protein: CASSPGGGESPLHF

V gene: TRBV30
D gene: NA
J gene: TRBJ1-5
clone size: NA
CDR3 DNA: TGTGCCTGGAGTGTAGGGGGGGCTAGCAATCAGCCCCAGCATTTT
CDR3 protein: CAWSVGGASNQPQHF

V gene: TRBV2
D gene: NA
J gene: TRBJ1-5
clone size: NA
CDR3 DNA: TGTGCCAGCAGTGCTCTGTTTGCAGGGAGGAATCAGCCCCAGCATTTT
CDR3 protein: CASSALFAGRNQPQHF

V gene: TRBV2
D gene: NA
J gene: TRBJ2-1
clone size: NA
CDR3 DNA: TGTGCCAGCAGTGAAATACTAGCTAGTAATGTGCAGTTCTTC
CDR3 protein: CASSEILASNVQFF

V gene: TRBV2
D gene: NA
J gene: TRBJ1-5
clone size: NA
CDR3 DNA: TGTGCCAGCAGACCCCGGGCGGGGCCCAATCAGCCCCAGCATTTT
CDR3 protein: CASRPRAGPNQPQHF

V gene: TRBV4-1
D gene: NA
J gene: TRBJ2-2
clone size: NA
CDR3 DNA: TGCGCCAGCAGCCAAGAGGGGGGGGCTAAGGCCGGGGAGCTGTTTTTT
CDR3 protein: CASSQEGGAKAGELFF